A single sample gave rise to the 26 T cell receptor beta chains below, sequenced in a study of untreated major depressive disorder. Whole-study findings and limits: Depressed patients' CD4+ T cells carried increased TRBV05-01 (Vbeta 5.1) usage versus control CD4+ T cells.

Antigens for these TCRs are unknown. Profiling relied on immunoSEQ multiplex PCR, and the TCRdb table lists in-frame clones only, not all of them. The data contain 20,000 or so clones, more than 85% of them singletons. The sample taken for sequencing was CD4+ T cells from PBMCs. The receptors come from a woman aged 35 to 49 with major depressive disorder.

In nucleotides, the CDR3 is TGTGCCAGCAGCCGACAACCCAGGGGGTTGAGGGTTGAGGGATCCGTGAACACTGAAGCTTTCTTT. This gives the protein CASSRQPRGLRVEGSVNTEAFF. V is TRBV9 and J is TRBJ1-1; the match to TRBD1 covers 7 bases. The CDR3 loop spans 22 amino acids. Trimming took 4 bases from V and 0 from J; bases not matched to a gene: 27. CDR1 is SGDLS, CDR2 YYNGEE, per germline.

The chain has TRBV7-9 and TRBJ1-1; no clear D gene. The CDR3 is made up of 11 amino acids. V lost 3 bases and J lost 3, with 2 bases in between. Germline lookup yields CDR1 SEHNR and CDR2 FQNEAQ (reference sequence). In nucleotides, the CDR3 is TGTGCCAGCAGCTTTGACACTGAAGCTTTCTTT. Its translation: CASSFDTEAFF.

This clone came up once. This chain joins TRBV10-3 and TRBJ1-2; D is ambiguous. Germline V lookup: CDR1 ENHRY, CDR2 SYGVKD. V lost 0 bases, J lost 4 bases, and 9 bases lay in between. The CDR3 covers 14 residues. DNA of the CDR3: TGTGCCATCAGTGAGTCGAGTGAGGTCTATGGCTACACCTTC. Its translation is CAISESSEVYGYTF.

The sample holds one count of this clone. The chain employs TRBV5-6 and TRBJ1-2; 7 nucleotides line up with TRBD1. The germline V gene has CDR1 SGHDT and CDR2 YYEEEE. The CDR3 is 13 amino acids. V shed 1 base and J 4 bases; nucleotides not matched to a gene: 1. The CDR3 spells CASSLRQGYGYTF. The CDR3 DNA reads TGTGCCAGCAGCTTGCGACAGGGCTATGGCTACACCTTC.

The chain recombines TRBV5-1 with TRBJ1-2, with TRBD1 matching over 12 bases. CDR1 is SGHRS, CDR2 YFSETQ, per germline. The length of the CDR3 is 15 residues. J gave up 7 bases and V 4 bases, and 8 bases lay outside the gene matches. CDR3 residues: CASSPAGTGGFGYTF. CDR3 nucleotide sequence: TGCGCCAGCAGCCCGGCGGGGACAGGGGGCTTTGGCTACACCTTC.

The genes are TRBV5-1 and TRBJ1-1; 8 positions match TRBD1. Per germline, CDR1 SGHRS and CDR2 YFSETQ. J was trimmed by 4 bases and V by 4 bases; bases with no gene match: 12. The CDR3 has 16 amino acids. CDR3 amino acids: CASSRFGVDRGTEAFF. For the CDR3, the DNA is TGCGCCAGCAGCCGTTTTGGGGTCGACAGGGGCACTGAAGCTTTCTTT.

The chain joins TRBV19 to TRBJ1-5; possible D gene TRBD1, 6 bases. This CDR3 region has 17 residues. The germline V gene has CDR1 LNHDA and CDR2 SQIVND (reference sequence). Trimming left V 5 bases short and J 4 bases short, with 21 bases between. CDR3 residues: CASSPQWYRERNQPQHF. In nucleotides, the CDR3 is TGTGCCAGTAGTCCCCAATGGTACAGGGAGAGAAATCAGCCCCAGCATTTT.

The chain uses TRBV5-1 and TRBJ1-5; no reliable D call. The V gene's germline CDR1 is SGHRS and CDR2 YFSETQ. Trimming left V 4 bases short and J 0 bases short, with 14 bases between. The CDR3 extends over 16 amino acids. The CDR3 protein is CASSPGEGLSNQPQHF. The CDR3 nucleotides are TGCGCCAGCAGCCCCGGGGAGGGCCTTAGCAATCAGCCCCAGCATTTT.

The CDR3 region is CASSFRYEQFF. The CDR3, as DNA: TGTGCCAGCAGCTTTCGGTATGAGCAGTTCTTC. The V and J genes are TRBV7-2 and TRBJ2-1; no reliable D call. The CDR3 consists of 11 residues. Deletions cut 3 bases from V and 8 bases from J, with 5 bases between. CDR1 is SGHTA and CDR2 is FQGNSA in the germline V gene.

The CDR3 DNA is TGTGCCTGGACCATAGGGAAGAACACTGAAGCTTTCTTT. Protein product: CAWTIGKNTEAFF. The chain employs TRBV30 and TRBJ1-1; D not resolved. The CDR3 consists of 13 residues. V gave up 4 bases and J gave up 1 base, with 10 bases separating them. CDR1 and CDR2 (germline): GTSNPN, SVGIG (reference sequence).

CDR3 amino acids: CASRDGGLSGNTIYF. The CDR3, as DNA: TGTGCCAGTAGGGACGGCGGGTTGTCTGGAAACACCATATATTTT. The chain uses TRBV27 and TRBJ1-3; tentatively, D is TRBD1 (5 bases). Trimming cost V 9 bases and J 1 base, with 16 bases left between them. Germline CDR1 and CDR2: MNHEY and SMNVEV (reference sequence). The CDR3 totals 15 residues.

This clone has just one count. The chain has TRBV2 and TRBJ1-2; 8 bases fit TRBD1. Germline assignment: CDR1 SNHLY and CDR2 FYNNEI. The CDR3 has 14 residues. The V and J ends lost 4 bases and 8 bases, in that order; junction bases with no gene match: 9. The CDR3 nucleotides are TGTGCCAGCAGTGTCAGGGGGCCCCCCTACGGCTACACCTTC. Protein: CASSVRGPPYGYTF.

The V call is TRBV5-6, the J call TRBJ2-3; TRBD2 aligns across 8 bases. CDR1 SGHDT and CDR2 YYEEEE come from the germline V gene. With V trimmed by 5 bases and J by 0 bases, 11 bases remained unmatched. The CDR3 is made up of 17 amino acids. In DNA form, the CDR3 reads TGTGCCAGCAGAAGCTCGGGGGGGCCTCCGAGCACAGATACGCAGTATTTT. It yields the protein CASRSSGGPPSTDTQYF. Using reference TRBV5-6 and TRBJ2-3 for the parts outside the CDR3, the full variable domain is DAGVTQSPTHLIKTRGQQVTLRCSPKSGHDTVSWYQQALGQGPQFIFQYYEEEERQRGNFPDRFSGHQFPNYSSELNVNALLLGDSALYLCASRSSGGPPSTDTQYFGPGTRLTVL.

The gene calls are TRBV10-3 and TRBJ2-5, with TRBD2 matching over 9 bases. The V and J ends lost 9 bases and 2 bases, in that order; junction bases with no gene match: 4. Germline V gene lookup returns CDR1 ENHRY and CDR2 SYGVKD. The CDR3 sequence is 13 residues long. The CDR3, as DNA: TGTGCCATATCGACTAGCGGACAAGAGACCCAGTACTTC. It yields the protein CAISTSGQETQYF.

The V and J genes are TRBV30 and TRBJ2-1; the D gene could be TRBD1 or TRBD2 (6 bases each). Trimming cost V 3 bases and J 4 bases, with 13 bases left between them. The germline V gene encodes CDR1 GTSNPN and CDR2 SVGIG (reference sequence). The CDR3 runs to 14 residues. DNA for the CDR3: TGTGCCTGGAGGAGGAGGGGGATTTACAATGAGCAGTTCTTC. Translated: CAWRRRGIYNEQFF.

V is TRBV6-5 and J is TRBJ1-2; a weak D match, TRBD1 (6 bases). V was cut by 2 bases and J by 4 bases, with 8 bases left in between. The CDR3 covers 13 residues. Germline assignment: CDR1 MNHEY and CDR2 SVGAGI. The CDR3 DNA follows: TGTGCCAGCAGTTACGGGGGCCCCTATGGCTACACCTTC. Translating it yields CASSYGGPYGYTF.

This clone occurred once. The rearrangement uses TRBV4-2 and TRBJ2-4; 9 positions agree with TRBD1. The germline CDR1 and CDR2 sequences are LGHNA and YNFKEQ. Trimming removed 0 bases from V and 3 bases from J; junction bases left unmatched: 6. The CDR3 runs 17 residues. CDR3 DNA: TGTGCCAGCAGCCAAGAGGGACAGGGTCAAGACAAAAACATTCAGTACTTC. Protein product: CASSQEGQGQDKNIQYF.

This clone occurred once. V usage is TRBV7-2 and J usage is TRBJ2-3; TRBD2 might be the D (5 bases). Germline CDR1 reads SGHTA; CDR2 reads FQGNSA. With 1 base removed from V and 4 bases from J, the gap between germline ends came to 9 bases. The CDR3 totals 14 residues. The DNA for the CDR3 is TGTGCCAGCAGCTTAGTGAGGGTTGCAGATACGCAGTATTTT. It specifies CASSLVRVADTQYF.

The chain carries TRBV20-1 and TRBJ1-1; no clear D gene. This CDR3 is built from 11 residues. Looked up from germline, CDR1 is DFQATT and CDR2 is SNEGSKA (reference sequence). V gave up 8 bases and J gave up 2 bases, with 9 bases separating them. CDR3 coding DNA: TGCAGTTGGGCGGGCAACACTGAAGCTTTCTTT. This codes for CSWAGNTEAFF.

This chain joins TRBV5-4 and TRBJ2-2; possibly TRBD2 for D (6 bases). The germline CDR1 and CDR2 sequences are SGHNT and YYREEE (reference sequence). The V end lost 2 bases, the J end lost 5 bases, and 13 bases lay between the germline ends. The CDR3 has 15 amino acids. The CDR3 coding sequence is TGTGCCAGCAGCTTTAGCGGAAGTCAGACCGGGGAGCTGTTTTTT. Its protein is CASSFSGSQTGELFF.

V gene TRBV9 combines with J gene TRBJ1-6; no clear D gene. The CDR3 is 16 amino acids. V was clipped by 4 bases and J by 7 bases, with 18 bases between them. CDR1 is SGDLS, CDR2 YYNGEE, per germline. The CDR3 coding sequence is TGTGCCAGCAGCCCACGGGAAAGGGTTGGGAATTCACCCCTCCACTTT. It codes for CASSPRERVGNSPLHF.

The CDR3 nucleotides read TGTGCCAGCAGCGAATACACTGGACTAGCGAACACAGATACGCAGTATTTT. This sequence encodes CASSEYTGLANTDTQYF. The chain couples TRBV7-3 to TRBJ2-3; 9 positions match TRBD2. CDR3 length equals 17 residues. The junction had 11 bases not matched to a gene; V was cut back by 5 bases and J by 2 bases. CDR1 is SGHTA, CDR2 FQGTGA, per germline.

The genes are TRBV4-1 and TRBJ2-3; TRBD1 or TRBD2 may be the D gene (5 bases each). V gave up 4 bases and J gave up 4 bases, with 15 bases separating them. CDR1 MGHRA and CDR2 YSYEKL come from the germline V gene. This CDR3 has 15 amino acids. The chain's CDR3 is CASSPLGVGADTQYF. The DNA of the CDR3 is TGCGCCAGCAGCCCCCTGGGGGTGGGAGCAGATACGCAGTATTTT.

This clone was seen only a few times. The chain couples TRBV4-1 to TRBJ2-1, with D unresolved. Between the trimmed V and J ends, which lost 1 base and 10 bases, there was a span of 5 bases. This CDR3 has 11 residues. Germline CDR1 reads MGHRA; CDR2 reads YSYEKL. The CDR3 sequence is CASSQVNEQFF. The CDR3 DNA is TGCGCCAGCAGCCAAGTAAACGAGCAGTTCTTC.

The rearrangement uses TRBV4-1 and TRBJ2-5, with D perhaps matching TRBD1 (7 bases). In germline, CDR1 is MGHRA, CDR2 YSYEKL. The CDR3 has 19 amino acids. The V end was cut by 0 bases, the J end by 2 bases, with 22 bases between. The CDR3 protein is CASSQDGRGELNGQETQYF. The DNA for the CDR3 is TGCGCCAGCAGCCAAGACGGCAGGGGGGAACTCAATGGGCAAGAGACCCAGTACTTC.

The rearrangement links TRBV4-3 to TRBJ2-1, with D possibly TRBD1 on 5 matching bases. The CDR3 is 16 amino acids. Per the germline V gene, CDR1 is LGHNA and CDR2 is YSLEER. V lost 1 base to trimming and J lost 6 bases, with 16 bases between them. The DNA for the CDR3 is TGCGCCAGCAGCCAAGTGGCCAGGGCGGTTTTCAATGAGCAGTTCTTC. It is translated as CASSQVARAVFNEQFF.